Presented here are 24 T cell receptor beta chains from one specimen sequenced in a study of regulatory T cells in long-lasting Graves disease. The time point is: persistent/refractory GD, antithyroid drugs over 5 years with positive TRAb. After RNA was extracted from PBMCs, the TCR library was made from it. Arm-PCR of CDR3 regions and iRepertoire HTBI primers were used to build TCR beta libraries. A single record per CDR3 protein comes from TCRdb applying MiXCR to the multiplex PCR reads. This table holds roughly 400,000 distinct CDR3 sequences, 21% found once. The source material was peripheral blood mononuclear cells (PBMCs), sampled when the disease was refractory, from a patient treated with antithyroid drugs. The receptors were gathered from a female donor with Graves disease.

The rearrangement joins TRBV30 to TRBJ1-5; D call uncertain. V shed 5 bases and J shed 0 bases, with 8 bases lying between them. The V gene's germline CDR1 is GTSNPN and CDR2 SVGIG (reference sequence). The CDR3 has 13 residues. The CDR3 here is CAWAEDSNQPQHF. DNA of the CDR3: TGTGCCTGGGCAGAAGATAGCAATCAGCCCCAGCATTTT.

This clonotype came up many times. V gene TRBV27 combines with J gene TRBJ1-2; 9 positions match TRBD1. The CDR3 consists of 17 residues. The V gene end was trimmed by 4 bases and the J gene end by 0 bases; junction bases not matched to a gene: 9. In germline, CDR1 is MNHEY, CDR2 SMNVEV (reference sequence). The CDR3 here is CASSYTGGAVANYGYTF. The CDR3 bases are TGTGCCAGCAGTTATACAGGGGGCGCCGTGGCTAACTATGGCTACACCTTC.

This clonotype was observed at least ten times. J is TRBJ1-2 and V is TRBV19, with D perhaps matching TRBD1 (6 bases). Trimming left V 5 bases short and J 4 bases short, with 20 bases between. The CDR3 is 16 amino acids. Looked up from germline, CDR1 is LNHDA and CDR2 is SQIVND (reference sequence). The CDR3 spells CASSPITEMDSYGYTF. The CDR3 DNA follows: TGTGCCAGTAGTCCGATCACCGAGATGGACAGCTATGGCTACACCTTC.

This clonotype appeared a few times. The gene calls are TRBV3-1 and TRBJ2-7; D gene unclear. The V end lost 0 bases, the J end lost 4 bases, and 7 bases lay between the germline ends. CDR1 and CDR2 from the germline V gene are LGHDT and YNNKEL (reference sequence). The CDR3 has 13 amino acids. CDR3 sequence: CASSQELKYEQYF. CDR3 nucleotide sequence: TGTGCCAGCAGCCAAGAACTAAAATACGAGCAGTACTTC.

This clonotype was seen at least ten times. This sequence joins TRBV16 and TRBJ1-1; D unclear. The V and J ends lost 3 bases and 2 bases respectively, with 13 bases between them. Germline CDR1 KGHSY, CDR2 FQNENV. This CDR3 region has 15 residues. CDR3 sequence reads: CASSHSLGRNTEAFF. The DNA of the CDR3 is TGTGCCAGCAGCCACAGTCTGGGCCGAAACACTGAAGCTTTCTTT. Full variable domain (remainder filled in from reference TRBV16 and TRBJ1-1): GEEVAQTPKHLVRGEGQKAKLYCAPIKGHSYVFWYQQVLKNEFKFLISFQNENVFDETGMPKERFSAKCLPNSPCSLEIQATKLEDSAVYFCASSHSLGRNTEAFFGQGTRLTVV.

This clonotype has a count of ten or more. The V and J genes are TRBV2 and TRBJ2-4; D is possibly TRBD1 or TRBD2 (5 bases each). Germline loops: CDR1 SNHLY, CDR2 FYNNEI. V was trimmed by 8 bases and J by 0 bases, leaving 14 bases between them. The CDR3 extends over 15 amino acids. CDR3 nucleotides: TGTGCCAGCGGGGGAGAGGGGATAGCCAAAAACATTCAGTACTTC. This translates into CASGGEGIAKNIQYF.

This clonotype was found many times. The V call is TRBV28, the J call TRBJ2-7; a possible D gene is TRBD1 (6 bases). CDR1 and CDR2 from the germline V gene are MDHEN and SYDVKM. V was clipped by 6 bases and J by 1 base, with 7 bases between them. The CDR3 covers 12 residues. CDR3 in amino acids: CASRGGSYEQYF. The DNA of the CDR3 is TGTGCCAGCAGAGGGGGTTCCTACGAGCAGTACTTC. The full variable domain, its missing parts supplied by reference TRBV28 and TRBJ2-7, is DVKVTQSSRYLVKRTGEKVFLECVQDMDHENMFWYRQDPGLGLRLIYFSYDVKMKEKGDIPEGYSVSREKKERFSLILESASTNQTSMYLCASRGGSYEQYFGPGTRLTVT.

This clonotype was counted at least ten times. The V call is TRBV6-5, the J call TRBJ2-6; no clear D gene. The germline CDR1 and CDR2 sequences are MNHEY and SVGAGI. The V and J ends lost 2 bases and 2 bases respectively, with 13 bases between them. The CDR3 runs 17 residues. CDR3 region: CASSYHPPRTGANVLTF. CDR3 DNA sequence: TGTGCCAGCAGTTACCACCCCCCGCGGACTGGGGCCAACGTCCTGACTTTC.

This clonotype was counted a few times. The chain has TRBV28 and TRBJ2-1; the D is unclear. The CDR3 contains 13 residues. The germline V gene has CDR1 MDHEN and CDR2 SYDVKM. The ends were cut back, 3 bases at V and 4 bases at J, with 7 bases in the middle. The CDR3 DNA reads TGTGCCAGCAGTTTGCAAATGTACAATGAGCAGTTCTTC. Amino acid sequence: CASSLQMYNEQFF. Supplemented by reference TRBV28 and TRBJ2-1, the full variable domain reads DVKVTQSSRYLVKRTGEKVFLECVQDMDHENMFWYRQDPGLGLRLIYFSYDVKMKEKGDIPEGYSVSREKKERFSLILESASTNQTSMYLCASSLQMYNEQFFGPGTRLTVL.

Ten or more counts support this clonotype. The V gene is TRBV11-2, the J gene TRBJ2-7; D unresolved. CDR1 and CDR2 from the germline V gene are SGHAT and FQNNGV. Trimming took off 0 bases at V and 7 bases at J, with 10 bases between the two ends. The CDR3 runs to 13 residues. The CDR3 region has the DNA TGTGCCAGCAGCTTAGAGGTCGAGGCAGAGCAGTACTTC. It encodes CASSLEVEAEQYF. The full variable domain, completed using reference TRBV11-2 and TRBJ2-7, is EAGVAQSPRYKIIEKRQSVAFWCNPISGHATLYWYQQILGQGPKLLIQFQNNGVVDDSQLPKDRFSAERLKGVDSTLKIQPAKLEDSAVYLCASSLEVEAEQYFGPGTRLTVT.

At least ten counts were recorded for this clonotype. V usage is TRBV28 and J usage is TRBJ1-5, with 8 bases matching TRBD1. Germline V gives CDR1 MDHEN, CDR2 SYDVKM. The CDR3 covers 14 residues. Trimming at V came to 10 bases and at J to 1 base, leaving 6 bases not matched to a gene. As DNA, the CDR3 is TGTGCCAACCAACAGGGGGGGAGCAATCAGCCCCAGCATTTT. Encoded protein: CANQQGGSNQPQHF.

The CDR3 nucleotides are TGTGCCAGCAGCTTCGGACCAGCGGGTTTCTACGAGCAGTACTTC. As protein: CASSFGPAGFYEQYF. The V and J genes are TRBV5-5 and TRBJ2-7, with a possible D match to TRBD2 (6 bases). This CDR3 has 15 residues. The ends were cut back, 2 bases at V and 3 bases at J, with 15 bases in the middle. Germline-derived CDR1 and CDR2 are SGHKS and YYEKEE (reference sequence). Variable domain in full (rest from reference TRBV5-5 and TRBJ2-7): DAGVTQSPTHLIKTRGQQVTLRCSPISGHKSVSWYQQVLGQGPQFIFQYYEKEERGRGNFPDRFSARQFPNYSSELNVNALLLGDSALYLCASSFGPAGFYEQYFGPGTRLTVT.

The rearrangement joins TRBV24-1 to TRBJ2-2; D tentatively reads TRBD1 or TRBD2 (6 bases each). Germline CDR1 KGHDR, CDR2 SFDVKD. CDR3 length: 18 amino acids. V gave up 1 base and J gave up 2 bases, with 16 bases separating them. The CDR3 protein is CATSDFPIGGSNTGELFF. Written as DNA, the CDR3 is TGTGCCACCAGTGATTTCCCGATCGGGGGCAGTAACACCGGGGAGCTGTTTTTT.

The V call is TRBV18, the J call TRBJ2-2; a weak D match, TRBD2 (6 bases). Looked up from germline, CDR1 is KGHSH and CDR2 is LQKENI. V dropped 2 bases and J dropped 4 bases, with 11 bases sitting between them. The CDR3 is 15 amino acids. CDR3 nucleotides: TGTGCCAGCTCACCAAGGGAGGCGGGCACCGGGGAGCTGTTTTTT. This gives the protein CASSPREAGTGELFF.

This clonotype came up many times. This chain connects TRBV28 to TRBJ2-4; D not certain. This CDR3 contains 14 residues. V was clipped by 4 bases and J by 8 bases, with 15 bases between them. Germline loops: CDR1 MDHEN, CDR2 SYDVKM. CDR3: CASSSPAHRYIQYF. The DNA for the CDR3 is TGTGCCAGCAGTTCGCCAGCCCACCGGTACATTCAGTACTTC. The full variable domain, completed using reference TRBV28 and TRBJ2-4, is DVKVTQSSRYLVKRTGEKVFLECVQDMDHENMFWYRQDPGLGLRLIYFSYDVKMKEKGDIPEGYSVSREKKERFSLILESASTNQTSMYLCASSSPAHRYIQYFGAGTRLSVL.

About this clonotype: The junction and the germline gene differ at one end; a read error may be behind it. The J gene is TRBJ2-7, the V gene TRBV20-1; 14 bases match TRBD2. The germline V gene has CDR1 DFQATT and CDR2 SNEGSKA (reference sequence). The CDR3 consists of 14 residues. CDR3 coding DNA: TGCAGTGCGATTGGGACTAGCGGGAGAGGCGAGCAGCACTTC. This gives the protein CSAIGTSGRGEQHF.

This rearrangement joins TRBV6-1 to TRBJ1-6; D is undetermined. V shed 6 bases and J shed 9 bases, with 18 bases lying between them. CDR1 MNHNS and CDR2 SASEGT come from the germline V gene. The CDR3 has 15 amino acids. The CDR3 spells CASSSTDEGTSPLHF. DNA for the CDR3: TGTGCCAGCAGCAGTACAGACGAGGGTACTTCACCCCTCCACTTT.

This clonotype was found many times. The V gene is TRBV7-2, the J gene TRBJ2-2; D not resolved. V was pared by 1 base and J by 6 bases, with 9 bases between. Germline lookup yields CDR1 SGHTA and CDR2 FQGNSA. This CDR3 spans 14 amino acids. CDR3 in amino acids: CASSLGGSSGELFF. CDR3 in DNA: TGTGCCAGCAGCTTAGGAGGTTCGTCCGGGGAGCTGTTTTTT.

This clonotype was observed a handful of times. In nucleotides, the CDR3 is TGTGCCAGCAGACCGACGACGGCCACAGATACGCAGTATTTT. This translates into CASRPTTATDTQYF. The chain has TRBV12-3 or TRBV12-4 and TRBJ2-3; D unresolved. There are 14 residues in the CDR3. Deletions cut 6 bases from V and 2 bases from J, with 12 bases between.

V gene TRBV28 combines with J gene TRBJ2-3; D is unclear. This CDR3 is built from 16 residues. The V gene lost 6 bases and the J gene lost 0 bases, with 16 bases spanning the gap. From germline, CDR1 is MDHEN and CDR2 SYDVKM. This CDR3 reads CASSPRWETSTDTQYF. CDR3 coding DNA: TGTGCCAGCAGCCCCCGGTGGGAAACCAGCACAGATACGCAGTATTTT.

This clonotype was seen ten or more times. J is TRBJ1-5 and V is TRBV12-3 or TRBV12-4; 9 positions agree with TRBD1. The CDR3 runs to 14 residues. Unmatched junction bases numbered 6, after V lost 8 bases and J lost 4 bases. The CDR3 bases are TGTGCCAGCGTAACCGGGACAGGGAATCAGCCCCAGCATTTT. It codes for CASVTGTGNQPQHF.

The chain combines TRBV19 with TRBJ1-2, with no clear D. CDR1 is LNHDA, CDR2 SQIVND, per germline (reference sequence). The CDR3 loop spans 8 amino acids. The CDR3 nucleotides are TGTGCTATTCGCGGCTACACCTTC. This sequence encodes CAIRGYTF.

This clonotype came up many times. The chain uses TRBV28 and TRBJ2-7; the D gene is possibly TRBD2 (5 bases). Per germline, CDR1 MDHEN and CDR2 SYDVKM. The CDR3 is 15 residues long. The V and J ends lost 4 bases and 3 bases respectively, with 16 bases between them. CDR3 nucleotides: TGTGCCAGCAGTTCCCGAGGGCGGACCAACTACGAGCAGTACTTC. This encodes CASSSRGRTNYEQYF.

The rearrangement uses TRBV4-1 and TRBJ2-5, with TRBD2 as a possible D gene (5 bases). The germline V gene has CDR1 MGHRA and CDR2 YSYEKL. The length of the CDR3 is 13 residues. Trimming stripped 0 bases from V and 5 bases from J, with 7 bases between. The CDR3 here is CASSQESGETQYF. The CDR3 DNA reads TGCGCCAGCAGCCAAGAGTCGGGGGAGACCCAGTACTTC.